Listed below are T cell receptor beta chains from one sample, sequenced in a study of graft-versus-host responses after intestinal transplantation. These receptors' antigens are unknown. Assay used: immunoSEQ multiplex PCR; TCRdb lists only in-frame clones, some missing. The sample records fewer than 150,000 clones, around nine tenths being singletons. This specimen was unstimulated CD4+ T cells sorted from spleen or lymph node cells, taken before intestinal transplant. These TCRs come from a human donor who received an intestinal transplant. Both conserved end residues are part of each CDR3. The D gene is left open where the match is weak. Clone size is given for some rows only: seen once, a few or many times, or a class if the clone is expanded.

J	D	size	V	DNA	CDR3
TRBJ1-2	NA	NA	TRBV10-3	TGTGCCATCAGTGATCATTTGGGCGGCTACACCTTC	CAISDHLGGYTF
TRBJ2-7	NA	NA	TRBV28	TGTGCCAGCAGACCCGTGGGGATATACGAGCAGTACTTC	CASRPVGIYEQYF
TRBJ1-4	NA	NA	TRBV11-2	TGTGCCAGCAGTCCGAACCGGGACTATAATGAAAAACTGTTTTTT	CASSPNRDYNEKLFF
TRBJ1-5	NA	NA	TRBV19	TGTGCCAGTAGTATCCCACCACTCGACATTTCGCATCAGCCCCAGCATTTT	CASSIPPLDISHQPQHF
TRBJ1-6	NA	NA	TRBV2	TGTGCCAGCAGTGGTACCTATAATTCACCCCTCCACTTT	CASSGTYNSPLHF
TRBJ1-2	NA	once	TRBV10-2	TGCGCCAGCAGTGAGTCGAGAGGCGGATATGGCTACACCTTC	CASSESRGGYGYTF
TRBJ1-3	NA	few	TRBV18	TGTGCCAGCTCACCAGGGGCTGGAAACACCATATATTTT	CASSPGAGNTIYF
TRBJ2-5	TRBD1	NA	TRBV5-1	TGCGCCAGCAGCCCAGACAGGGGAGAGACCCAGTACTTC	CASSPDRGETQYF
TRBJ2-5	NA	NA	TRBV6-1	TGTGCCAGCAGTGGATCAGGGGAGACCCAGTACTTC	CASSGSGETQYF
TRBJ2-7	TRBD1	NA	TRBV27	TGTGCCAGCAGTTTAGACAGGGGGACCTACGAGCAGTACTTC	CASSLDRGTYEQYF
TRBJ1-2	TRBD1	NA	TRBV27	TGTGCCAGCAGCCTACAGGGGTTGCATGGCTACACCTTC	CASSLQGLHGYTF
TRBJ1-6	NA	NA	TRBV6-5	TGTGCCAGCGGGGGGACAAGCTATTCACCCCTCCACTTT	CASGGTSYSPLHF
TRBJ1-6	TRBD1	NA	TRBV4-2	TGTGCCAGCAGCCAAGAACCAGGGGGCCCAACTAGCTCCTATAATTCACCCCTCCACTTT	CASSQEPGGPTSSYNSPLHF
TRBJ1-1	NA	NA	TRBV7-2	TGTGCCAGCAGCTTTGACAGTTCCAGTAGAGCTTTCTTT	CASSFDSSSRAFF
TRBJ2-7	TRBD1	NA	TRBV11-1	TGTGCCAGCAGCTTAGTATCGGGACAGTCTAACGAGCAGTACTTC	CASSLVSGQSNEQYF
TRBJ2-1	TRBD1	NA	TRBV7-8	TGTGCCAGCAGCTTACAGGGGGCGCAGTACAATGAGCAGTTCTTC	CASSLQGAQYNEQFF
TRBJ2-3	NA	NA	TRBV9	TGTGCCAGCAGCCCTTCACTTCGAAGCACAGATACGCAGTATTTT	CASSPSLRSTDTQYF
TRBJ2-1	TRBD2	NA	TRBV5-8	TGTGCCAGCAGCCGGGCCCTAGCGGGGGGAGACAATGAGCAGTTCTTC	CASSRALAGGDNEQFF
TRBJ2-1	TRBD2	NA	TRBV5-1	TGCGCCAGCATGCCGACTAGCGGGGGGGCCCATGAGCAGTTCTTC	CASMPTSGGAHEQFF
TRBJ1-6	TRBD1	NA	TRBV7-2	TGTGCCAGCAGCTTAGGCACAGGGGTCGATTCACCCCTCCACTTT	CASSLGTGVDSPLHF
TRBJ1-2	TRBD1	NA	TRBV11-3	TGTGCCAGCAGTCGCAGGGGTCCAGGGGGCGACTATGGCTACACCTTC	CASSRRGPGGDYGYTF
TRBJ1-6	NA	NA	TRBV6-6	TGTGCCACCAAGCTCGGGGGCGGTTCCTATAATTCACCCCTCCACTTT	CATKLGGGSYNSPLHF
TRBJ2-3	NA	NA	TRBV5-1	TGCGCCAGCAGCTTGGGAAGGGGGGACCCCACAGATACGCAGTATTTT	CASSLGRGDPTDTQYF
TRBJ1-1	NA	NA	TRBV21-1	TGTGCCAGCAGCAAAGTGAGACAGGGGGTCTCGAACACTGAAGCTTTCTTT	CASSKVRQGVSNTEAFF
TRBJ2-7	NA	NA	TRBV15	TGTGCCACCAGCAGGGCCTCCAGTATCCGGGACTTGGACGAGCAGTACTTC	CATSRASSIRDLDEQYF
TRBJ2-7	NA	NA	TRBV28	TGTGCCAGCAGTTTAGCTTTGGCTAGGGGTCTTCGTGACTACGAGCAGTACTTC	CASSLALARGLRDYEQYF